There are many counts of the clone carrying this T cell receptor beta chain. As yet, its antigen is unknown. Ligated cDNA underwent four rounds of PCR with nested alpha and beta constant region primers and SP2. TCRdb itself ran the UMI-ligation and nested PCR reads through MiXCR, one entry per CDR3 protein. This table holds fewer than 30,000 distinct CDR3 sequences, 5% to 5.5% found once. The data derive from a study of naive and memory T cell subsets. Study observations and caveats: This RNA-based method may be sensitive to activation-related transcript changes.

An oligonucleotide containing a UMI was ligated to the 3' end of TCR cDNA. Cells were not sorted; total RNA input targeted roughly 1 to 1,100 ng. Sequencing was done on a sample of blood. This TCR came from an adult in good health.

CDR3: CASSVGGLATDTQYF. In DNA, the CDR3 is TGTGCCAGCAGCGTAGGGGGACTGGCCACAGATACGCAGTATTTT. The rearrangement links TRBV9 to TRBJ2-3, with D tentatively TRBD2 (6 bases). CDR1 is SGDLS, CDR2 YYNGEE, per germline. The V gene lost 0 bases and the J gene lost 2 bases, with 10 bases spanning the gap. The CDR3 totals 15 residues.